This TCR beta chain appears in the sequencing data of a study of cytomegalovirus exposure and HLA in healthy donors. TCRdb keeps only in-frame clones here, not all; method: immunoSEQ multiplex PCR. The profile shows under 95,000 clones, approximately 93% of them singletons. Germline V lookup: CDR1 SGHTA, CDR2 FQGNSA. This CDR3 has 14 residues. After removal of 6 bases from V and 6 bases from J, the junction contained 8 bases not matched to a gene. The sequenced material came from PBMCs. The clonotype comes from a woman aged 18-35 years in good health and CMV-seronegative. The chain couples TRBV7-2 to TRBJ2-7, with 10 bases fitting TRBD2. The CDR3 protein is CASSLLAGVSEQYF. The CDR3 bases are TGTGCCAGCAGTCTTCTAGCGGGAGTGAGCGAGCAGTACTTC. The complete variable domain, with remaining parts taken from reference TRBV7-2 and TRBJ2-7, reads GAGVSQSPSNKVTEKGKDVELRCDPISGHTALYWYRQSLGQGLEFLIYFQGNSAPDKSGLPSDRFSAERTGGSVSTLTIQRTQQEDSAVYLCASSLLAGVSEQYFGPGTRLTVT.